The 15 T cell receptor beta chains below all came from one sample that was sequenced in a study of T cells in women clearing cervical HPV infection. Clones were sequenced by immunoSEQ multiplex PCR, and TCRdb holds only the in-frame ones, with some missing. Its table lists 15,000 or so clones. Sequences were obtained from blood buffy coat. Receptors were obtained from a woman between 18 and 70 years old with a cervical HPV16 infection that either progressed to CIN3+ or cleared (not recorded which).

Comments on this clone: The CDR3 end falls 3 residues outside the read, so it is completed with the germline J gene. This sequence joins TRBV19 and TRBJ2-7; 8 bases align to TRBD1. Trimming at V came to 6 bases and at J to 5 bases, leaving 6 bases not matched to a gene. From germline, CDR1 is LNHDA and CDR2 SQIVND (reference sequence). This CDR3 region has 13 residues. The CDR3 loop reads CASSRTGGNEQYF. Partial CDR3 DNA: TGTGCCAGTAGCCGAACAGGGGGTAACGAG.

A remark on this clone: The CDR3 extends 3 residues past the end of the read, so its final part is completed from the germline J gene. The V gene is TRBV7-9, the J gene TRBJ1-1; the D gene is possibly TRBD1 (6 bases). Germline V gene data show CDR1 as SEHNR and CDR2 as FQNEAQ (reference sequence). CDR3 length equals 13 residues. CDR3: CASSTRGPDTAFF. The sequenced CDR3 bases are TGTGCCAGCAGCACCAGGGGCCCAGATACG. The full variable domain, with the rest looked up from reference TRBV7-9 and TRBJ1-1, is DTGVSQNPRHKITKRGQNVTFRCDPISEHNRLYWYRQTLGQGPEFLTYFQNEAQLEKSRLLSDRFSAERPKGSFSTLEIQRTEQGDSAMYLCASSTRGPDTAFFGQGTRLTVV.

As concerns this clone: The CDR3 goes on 3 residues after the read ends, and that part is filled in from the germline J gene. The chain combines TRBV30 with TRBJ1-3; 11 bases are a match to TRBD1. Germline V CDR1 and CDR2: GTSNPN, SVGIG (reference sequence). Trimming at V came to 2 bases and at J to 0 bases, leaving 6 bases not matched to a gene. The CDR3 loop spans 17 amino acids. CDR3 DNA (partial): TGTGCCTGGAGTAGGACAGGGGGCCTTTACTCTGGAAACACC. This gives the protein CAWSRTGGLYSGNT. The CDR3 in its entirety is CAWSRTGGLYSGNTIYF.

About this clone: The read ends 3 residues shy of where the CDR3 ends; the end is completed using the germline J gene. V is TRBV5-1 and J is TRBJ1-6; D is unclear. The CDR3 has 15 amino acids. Germline V gene lookup returns CDR1 SGHRS and CDR2 YFSETQ. Trimming removed 7 bases at V and 9 bases at J, with 20 bases between. Here the CDR3 reads CASGPLRAEGSPLHF. The covered CDR3 bases are TGCGCCAGCGGCCCCTTGAGGGCCGAGGGTTCACCC. Full variable domain (rest looked up from reference TRBV5-1 and TRBJ1-6): KAGVTQTPRYLIKTRGQQVTLSCSPISGHRSVSWYQQTPGQGLQFLFEYFSETQRNKGNFPGRFSGRQFSNSRSEMNVSTLELGDSALYLCASGPLRAEGSPLHFGNGTRLTVT.

A note on this clone: The CDR3 end falls 3 residues outside the read, so it is completed with the germline J gene. The V and J genes are TRBV11-2 and TRBJ2-3; D is perhaps TRBD2 (5 bases). The CDR3 spans 15 residues. The V end was cut by 6 bases, the J end by 1 base, with 14 bases between. Germline V CDR1 and CDR2: SGHAT, FQNNGV. The CDR3 sequence is CASRGLRRGTDTQYF. The sequenced CDR3 bases are TGTGCCAGCAGAGGTTTGAGGCGGGGCACAGATACG.

The CDR3 loop reads CASSRDSNNEQFF. The part of the CDR3 DNA that was read is TGTGCCAGTAGTCGGGACAGCAACAATGAG. The rearrangement links TRBV19 to TRBJ2-1; 7 positions agree with TRBD1. The read falls 3 residues short of the CDR3 end, and the missing part is taken from the germline J gene. Germline trimming cut 5 bases from V and 5 bases from J; bases unmatched to any gene: 3. The germline gives CDR1 LNHDA, CDR2 SQIVND (reference sequence). The CDR3 sequence is 13 residues long.

Measured by frequency, this clone is medium-sized. The CDR3 end lies 3 residues beyond the end of the read and is filled in from the germline J gene. The V gene is TRBV20-1, the J gene TRBJ2-5, with 10 positions matching TRBD1. This CDR3 is built from 13 residues. J lost 6 bases, V lost 3 bases, and 4 bases had no gene match. The germline CDR1 and CDR2 sequences are DFQATT and SNEGSKA (reference sequence). The CDR3 region is CSARWDRGKTQYF. CDR3 bases read: TGCAGTGCTAGGTGGGACAGGGGAAAGACC.

Notes on this clone: The read ends 3 residues shy of where the CDR3 ends; the end is completed using the germline J gene. The rearrangement joins TRBV9 to TRBJ2-3; the match to TRBD2 covers 10 bases. The junction had 9 bases not matched to a gene; V was cut back by 0 bases and J by 8 bases. The CDR3 is 16 residues long. Germline CDR1 reads SGDLS; CDR2 reads YYNGEE. The CDR3 sequence: CASSVDISGGFGTQYF. The sequenced CDR3 bases are TGTGCCAGCAGCGTAGATATTAGCGGGGGGTTTGGTACG.

About this clone: The read gets to within 3 residues of the CDR3 end, and the germline J gene fills in the rest. This chain links TRBV10-3 with TRBJ1-2, with a possible D match to TRBD1 (6 bases). The CDR3 is 15 amino acids. CDR1 is ENHRY, CDR2 SYGVKD, per germline. V lost 1 base, J lost 4 bases, and 13 bases lay in between. CDR3 loop: CAISELGQSGYGYTF. CDR3 DNA, as far as it was read: TGTGCCATCAGTGAGTTAGGACAGTCTGGCTATGGC.

Of note for this clone: With the read ending 3 residues before the CDR3 end, the germline J gene is used to fill in that end. The gene calls are TRBV10-2 and TRBJ1-1; the D is unclear. Germline V gene sequence: CDR1 WSHSY, CDR2 SAAADI. V lost 7 bases and J 2 bases, leaving 14 bases between the germline ends. CDR3 length: 14 residues. Incomplete CDR3 DNA: TGCGCCAGCAAGCGGGCCACCGGAAACACTGAA. It codes for CASKRATGNTE. The complete CDR3 reads CASKRATGNTEAFF.

Points on this clone: The CDR3 is cut off 3 residues early in the read; its end comes from the germline J gene. The J gene is TRBJ2-3, the V gene TRBV4-1, with 7 bases identical to TRBD2. V was pared by 4 bases and J by 2 bases, with 12 bases of the junction left unmatched. The CDR3 is made up of 17 amino acids. Per germline, CDR1 MGHRA and CDR2 YSYEKL. The CDR3 protein is CASSPRYSGAVTDTQYF. CDR3 DNA (partial): TGCGCCAGCAGCCCCCGTTACAGCGGGGCCGTCACAGATACG.

Of note for this clone: The read ends 3 residues early relative to the CDR3; the germline J gene fills the gap. V is TRBV13 and J is TRBJ2-2; D possibly uses TRBD1 or TRBD2 (5 bases each). Trimming cost V 5 bases and J 5 bases, with 12 bases left between them. Per germline, CDR1 PRHDT and CDR2 FYEKMQ (reference sequence). This CDR3 has 14 residues. CDR3 sequence: CASSRREGTGELFF. The covered CDR3 bases are TGTGCCAGCAGCCGGAGAGAGGGGACCGGGGAG.

About this clone: The read finishes 3 residues shy of the CDR3 end, and the germline J gene is used to complete it. V gene TRBV7-2 combines with J gene TRBJ2-3; 9 nucleotides line up with TRBD2. Per the germline V gene, CDR1 is SGHTA and CDR2 is FQGNSA. V was pared by 0 bases and J by 0 bases, with 4 bases of the junction left unmatched. There are 17 residues in the CDR3. This CDR3 reads CASSLASSGVSTDTQYF. CDR3 bases read: TGTGCCAGCAGCTTAGCGTCTAGCGGGGTGAGCACAGATACG.

Notes on this clone: The read finishes 3 residues shy of the CDR3 end, and the germline J gene is used to complete it. The chain is built from TRBV2 and TRBJ2-5; 10 nucleotides align to TRBD2. The CDR3 totals 15 residues. After removal of 1 base from V and 5 bases from J, the junction contained 4 bases not matched to a gene. Germline V CDR1 and CDR2: SNHLY, FYNNEI. Partial CDR3 DNA: TGTGCCAGCAGTGAAGGGGCTAGCGGGGGTGAGACC. It is translated as CASSEGASGGET. The entire CDR3 reads CASSEGASGGETQYF.

On this clone itself: The read falls 3 residues short of the CDR3 end, and the missing part is taken from the germline J gene. V usage is TRBV5-4 and J usage is TRBJ1-1, with TRBD1 as a possible D gene (5 bases). Trimming removed 0 bases at V and 1 base at J, with 7 bases between. This CDR3 is built from 14 residues. CDR1 and CDR2 (germline): SGHNT, YYREEE (reference sequence). Incomplete CDR3 DNA: TGTGCCAGCAGCTTGGCCAGGGCGAACACTGAA. Encoded protein: CASSLARANTE. The entire CDR3 sequence reads CASSLARANTEAFF. The variable domain in full, with the rest retrieved from reference TRBV5-4 and TRBJ1-1, is ETGVTQSPTHLIKTRGQQVTLRCSSQSGHNTVSWYQQALGQGPQFIFQYYREEENGRGNFPPRFSGLQFPNYSSELNVNALELDDSALYLCASSLARANTEAFFGQGTRLTVV.